Each of the 10 T cell receptor beta chains below was sequenced from the same sample in a study of blood T cell repertoires in COVID-19. Assay used: immunoSEQ multiplex PCR; TCRdb lists only in-frame clones, some missing. Here the sample spans a few hundred thousand clones, roughly 90% being singletons. Material: peripheral blood. The receptors here all came from a man aged 40-55 years with acute or convalescent COVID-19.

This clone was detected only a few times. The rearrangement uses TRBV24-1 and TRBJ2-3; D remains ambiguous. From germline, CDR1 is KGHDR and CDR2 SFDVKD. Trimming removed 9 bases from V and 0 bases from J, with 6 bases in between. The CDR3 consists of 12 residues. CDR3: CATGGSTDTQYF. In DNA form, the CDR3 reads TGTGCCACCGGCGGTAGCACAGATACGCAGTATTTT.

The rearrangement joins TRBV7-2 to TRBJ1-5, with a weak D call TRBD1 (5 bases). The germline V gene encodes CDR1 SGHTA and CDR2 FQGNSA. This CDR3 contains 14 residues. Between the trimmed V and J ends, which lost 4 bases and 4 bases, there was a span of 11 bases. The CDR3 is CASSYLTENQPQHF. The CDR3 bases are TGTGCCAGCAGCTACCTGACAGAAAATCAGCCCCAGCATTTT.

V usage is TRBV4-1 and J usage is TRBJ2-7; possibly TRBD1 for D (6 bases). Trimming took 1 base from V and 9 from J, leaving 13 bases between them. This CDR3 contains 13 residues. In germline, CDR1 is MGHRA, CDR2 YSYEKL. Written as DNA, the CDR3 is TGCGCCAGCAGCCAAGTAGGGGGATTCGCGCAGTACTTC. As protein: CASSQVGGFAQYF.

This chain connects TRBV19 to TRBJ2-1; the match to TRBD2 covers 8 bases. The germline gives CDR1 LNHDA, CDR2 SQIVND (reference sequence). The CDR3 loop spans 15 amino acids. Unmatched junction bases numbered 9, after V lost 3 bases and J lost 8 bases. The CDR3 here is CASSMTSDVKDEQFF. The DNA of the CDR3 is TGTGCCAGTAGTATGACTAGCGATGTTAAGGATGAGCAGTTCTTC.

Regarding this clone: The same CDR3 arises from other DNA sequences in this sample as well. The gene calls are TRBV27 and TRBJ1-1, with D perhaps TRBD1 (5 bases). V was cut by 2 bases and J by 4 bases, with 8 bases left in between. The germline V gene encodes CDR1 MNHEY and CDR2 SMNVEV (reference sequence). The CDR3 length is 13 residues. The CDR3: CASSLQGRTEAFF. DNA for the CDR3: TGTGCCAGCAGTTTACAGGGTCGCACTGAAGCTTTCTTT.

The chain employs TRBV7-2 and TRBJ2-7, with D possibly TRBD2 on 6 matching bases. Deletions cut 5 bases from V and 11 bases from J, with 16 bases between. The CDR3 totals 12 residues. Germline CDR1 SGHTA, CDR2 FQGNSA. CDR3 in amino acids: CASSRAQGLKYF. For the CDR3, the DNA is TGTGCCAGCAGCCGAGCCCAGGGACTTAAGTACTTC.

The CDR3 here is CASSVDRGNRLGASGAHNEQFF. For the CDR3, the DNA is TGTGCCAGCAGCGTAGACAGGGGGAACCGACTTGGTGCTAGCGGGGCCCACAATGAGCAGTTCTTC. V usage is TRBV9 and J usage is TRBJ2-1; possible D gene TRBD2, 9 bases. The V end was cut by 0 bases, the J end by 5 bases, with 33 bases between. CDR1 is SGDLS and CDR2 is YYNGEE in the germline V gene. The CDR3 loop spans 22 amino acids.

This chain links TRBV7-8 with TRBJ2-1; tentative D call: TRBD1 (5 bases). Trimming stripped 5 bases from V and 3 bases from J, with 20 bases between. Germline assignment: CDR1 SGHVS and CDR2 FQNEAQ. CDR3 length: 17 residues. The CDR3 DNA is TGTGCCAGCAGCCCAACTCGGGCTGTCAGGGACTACAATGAGCAGTTCTTC. It translates to CASSPTRAVRDYNEQFF.

The rearrangement joins TRBV5-1 to TRBJ1-5; 7 bases fit TRBD1. The CDR3 contains 16 residues. Germline V gene lookup returns CDR1 SGHRS and CDR2 YFSETQ. Trimming removed 1 base from V and 7 bases from J; junction bases left unmatched: 11. The CDR3 bases are TGCGCCAGCAGCTTGTACGGCAGGGGGACGGGCCAGCCCCAGCATTTT. Residues: CASSLYGRGTGQPQHF.

V gene TRBV19 combines with J gene TRBJ2-2; 12 nucleotides line up with TRBD1. Germline assignment: CDR1 LNHDA and CDR2 SQIVND (reference sequence). Germline trimming cut 6 bases from V and 5 bases from J; bases unmatched to any gene: 13. This CDR3 spans 18 amino acids. DNA of the CDR3: TGTGCCAGTAGAAGAGCGGGACAGGGGGCTGTGGGGACCGGGGAGCTGTTTTTT. As protein: CASRRAGQGAVGTGELFF. The variable domain in full, with the rest retrieved from reference TRBV19 and TRBJ2-2, is DGGITQSPKYLFRKEGQNVTLSCEQNLNHDAMYWYRQDPGQGLRLIYYSQIVNDFQKGDIAEGYSVSREKKESFPLTVTSAQKNPTAFYLCASRRAGQGAVGTGELFFGEGSRLTVL.